This TCR beta chain originates from a study of cytomegalovirus exposure and HLA in healthy donors. These donors, healthy bone marrow donors, were studied. The CDR3 has 13 amino acids. Unmatched junction bases numbered 5, after V lost 5 bases and J lost 5 bases. Germline CDR1 and CDR2: LNHDA and SQIVND (reference sequence). A multiplex PCR was run with 60 Vbeta primers and 13 Jbeta primers. How the authors handled the data: About 80 million unique TCR beta chains, some 10 million of them shared, were counted by a later analysis. Sequencing used immunoSEQ multiplex PCR; TCRdb keeps in-frame clones, though not all of them. For V, J and clone size, that table is used; D and trimming come from the DNA. The sample includes around 190,000 clones, about 86% of them seen just once.

Sequenced sample: PBMCs. The source is a man in his forties in good health and CMV-seropositive. The chain joins TRBV19 to TRBJ2-7; 8 bases line up with TRBD1. The CDR3 nucleotides are TGTGCCAGTAGTCGGCAGGGGGCCGACGAGCAGTACTTC. This gives the protein CASSRQGADEQYF.